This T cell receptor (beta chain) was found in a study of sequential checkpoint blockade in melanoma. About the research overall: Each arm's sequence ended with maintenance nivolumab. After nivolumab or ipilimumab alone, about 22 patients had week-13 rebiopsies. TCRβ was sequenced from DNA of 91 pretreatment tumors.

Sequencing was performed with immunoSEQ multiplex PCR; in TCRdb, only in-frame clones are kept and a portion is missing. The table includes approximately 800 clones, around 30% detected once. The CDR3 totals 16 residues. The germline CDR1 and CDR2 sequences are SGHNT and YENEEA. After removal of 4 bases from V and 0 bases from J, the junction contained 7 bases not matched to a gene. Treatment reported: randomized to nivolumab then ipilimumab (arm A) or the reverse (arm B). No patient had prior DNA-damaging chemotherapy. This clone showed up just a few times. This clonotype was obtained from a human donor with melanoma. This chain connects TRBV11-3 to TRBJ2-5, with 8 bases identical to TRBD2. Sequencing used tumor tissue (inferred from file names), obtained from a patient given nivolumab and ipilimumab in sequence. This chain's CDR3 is CASSSGERGYQETQYF. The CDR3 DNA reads TGTGCCAGCAGCTCCGGCGAGCGGGGGTACCAAGAGACCCAGTACTTC.